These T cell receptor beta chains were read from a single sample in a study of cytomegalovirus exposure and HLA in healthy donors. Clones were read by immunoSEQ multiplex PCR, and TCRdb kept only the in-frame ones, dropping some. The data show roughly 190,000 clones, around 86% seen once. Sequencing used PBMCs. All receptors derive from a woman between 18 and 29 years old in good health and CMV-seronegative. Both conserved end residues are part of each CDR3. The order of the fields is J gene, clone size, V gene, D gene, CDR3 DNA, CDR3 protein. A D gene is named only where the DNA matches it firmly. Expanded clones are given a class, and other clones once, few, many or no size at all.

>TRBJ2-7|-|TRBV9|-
TGTGCCAGCAGCCCCGGAGGGGACAGCCCCTACGAGCAGTACTTC
CASSPGGDSPYEQYF
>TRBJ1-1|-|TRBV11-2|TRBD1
TGTGCCAGCAGCTCTGGCAGGGGGCACATCACTGAAGCTTTCTTT
CASSSGRGHITEAFF
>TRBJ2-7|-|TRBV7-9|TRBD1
TGTGCCAGCAGCCCCCTCTCCGGGACAGCTAAAACCTACGAGCAGTACTTC
CASSPLSGTAKTYEQYF
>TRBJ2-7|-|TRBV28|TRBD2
TGTGCCAGCAGCCCTACCCTAGCGGGAGGGCAGTACGAGCAGTACTTC
CASSPTLAGGQYEQYF
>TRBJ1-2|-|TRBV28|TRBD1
TGTGCCAGCAGCCGAAGGGAGACAGGGGGCGTTGATGGCTACACCTTC
CASSRRETGGVDGYTF
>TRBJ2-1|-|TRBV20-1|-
TGCAGTGCTGGTGGGGGGAGGGAGCAGTTCTTC
CSAGGGREQFF
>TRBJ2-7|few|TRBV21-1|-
TGTGCCAGCAACTTGATAAGGGGGCCCCACGAGCAGTACTTC
CASNLIRGPHEQYF
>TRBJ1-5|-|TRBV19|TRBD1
TGTGCCAGTAGTATTGGAGGGACAGGGGGCTTTCAGCCCCAGCATTTT
CASSIGGTGGFQPQHF
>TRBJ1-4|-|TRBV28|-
TGTGCCATCGTCCCCGGTCATGCAGGGGAAAATGAAAAACTGTTTTTT
CAIVPGHAGENEKLFF
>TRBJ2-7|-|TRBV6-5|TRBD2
TGTGCCAGCAGTTACTCGAGGCGGGGGGTCGAGCAGTACTTC
CASSYSRRGVEQYF
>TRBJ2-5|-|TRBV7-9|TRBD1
TGTGCCAGCTCAGGGGGCGCCTTCGAGACCCAGTACTTC
CASSGGAFETQYF
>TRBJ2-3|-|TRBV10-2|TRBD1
TGCGCCAGCAGTGAGTCGTTGACAGGGGCCTATACCTTGTTT
CASSESLTGAYTLF
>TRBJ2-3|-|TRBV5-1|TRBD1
TGCGCCAGCAGACTGACCGGGACAGGGTTCACAGATACGCAGTATTTT
CASRLTGTGFTDTQYF
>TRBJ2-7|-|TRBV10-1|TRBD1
TGCGCCAGCGGCACAGGGGGCTACGAGCAGTACTTC
CASGTGGYEQYF
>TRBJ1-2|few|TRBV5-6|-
TGTGCCAGCAGCTTGGGGGGACACGGGTCCTATGGCTACACCTTC
CASSLGGHGSYGYTF
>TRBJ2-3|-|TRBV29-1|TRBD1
TGCAGCGTTACCGGGACAGGGTTCCCTACAGATACGCAGTATTTT
CSVTGTGFPTDTQYF
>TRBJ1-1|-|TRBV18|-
TGTGCCAGCTCCCCCGGGAACACTGAAGCTTTCTTT
CASSPGNTEAFF
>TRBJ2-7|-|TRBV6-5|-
TGTGCCAGCGCCATTGGGGGCGGCTACGAGCAGTACTTC
CASAIGGGYEQYF